This T cell receptor (beta chain) was sequenced in a study of CXCR3-negative and CXCR3-positive naive CD8 T cells (dated by TCRdb to the late 2010s). As for the study more broadly: In total, about 150 million TRB reads were obtained, or roughly 1.5 +/- 0.3 million reads per library. Diversity and physicochemical repertoire analyses covered some eleven donors pooled from two independent experiments. Naive subsets from roughly 5 donors and memory cells from 3 donors were included in the TRBV-TRBJ cluster analysis. Overall results and qualifications from the work: Freshly isolated PBMCs were used for most assays because CXCR3 expression partially decreased after cryopreservation. Compared with CXCR3-negative naive cells, CXCR3-positive naive cells had TRB CDR3s with higher hydrophobicity (lower Kidera factor 4), lower energy, and higher strength and volume indices. Because surface CD5, which is linked to self-reactivity in mice, was comparable between the naive subsets, TCR interaction strength was also inferred from TRB CDR3 physicochemical properties. Comparably high repertoire diversity was found in both naive subsets, whereas much lower repertoire diversity was found in memory CD8+ T cells. TRBV-TRBJ usage was similar between naive CXCR3-negative and CXCR3-positive cells from the same donor, while memory cells showed distinct patterns.

Sequencing relied on a NextSeq 550. The Human TCR Profiling Kit (MiLaboratory) was used to prepare UMI-labeled 5' RACE TRB cDNA libraries. The full amount of extracted RNA was used for cDNA synthesis, and the full amount of resulting cDNA was used for PCR amplification. Libraries were prepared in parallel with an identical number of PCR cycles. For the original study's pipeline: MIGEC and MiXCR extracted about 50,000 +/- 10,000 unique UMI-labeled TRB cDNA molecules per library, requiring at least two reads per UMI. On average, about 40,000 +/- 10,000 functional in-frame TRB CDR3 nucleotide clonotypes lacking stop codons were found per library. After each sample was downsampled to 5000 UMI-labeled TRB molecules, VDJtools was used to calculate diversity metrics such as normalized Shannon-Wiener and Chao1. Clonotype-size-weighted physicochemical properties of the central five CDR3 residues (interaction energy, strength, volume and Kidera factor 4) were computed in VDJtools. Based on TCRdb reprocessing of the reads, there is one entry per CDR3 protein sequence, and DNA is missing. The V and J calls and clone size are TCRdb's, not the authors'. For this sample, the table gives 43,000 or so distinct CDR3 sequences. Roughly 1.4% of the sample lies in the top ten.

For CDR1 and CDR2, the germline V gene lists MDHEN and SYDVKM. Taken from cysteine to phenylalanine, the CDR3 has 14 residues. The DNA is not on file. Comment on this clonotype: What this receptor recognizes is not known.

For every CD8+ T cell subset, 300,000 cells were flow-sorted straight into RLT lysis buffer, and each subset was sorted in triplicate. Naive CD8+ T cells were defined stringently as CD45RO-CCR7+CD27+CD95- to exclude memory contaminants. Using standard density gradient centrifugation, peripheral blood mononuclear cells were isolated from buffy coats. Naive CXCR3-negative and CXCR3-positive CD8+ T cells were flow-sorted on a FACSAria III. An RNeasy Mini Kit was used to extract total RNA from the sorted cells. Sequencing was performed on naive CXCR3- CD8+ T cells from blood. The sample's cell subset or site label is to be understood as: CD45RO-CCR7+CD27+CD95- naive CD8+ T cells lacking CXCR3 (TNR3-). The chain is encoded by TRBV28 joined to TRBJ2-1. The source of this sequence is a human donor in good health. Some clones in this sample may be carry-over from other donors' samples. The CDR3 loop reads CASSFLFGDNEQFF.